The rows below give T cell receptor beta chains drawn from one sample of a study of cytomegalovirus exposure and HLA in healthy donors. The repertoire was sequenced with immunoSEQ multiplex PCR; TCRdb's copy has only in-frame clones and lacks some. In the table there are 200,000 to 250,000 clones, over 65% of which are singletons. Sequencing was performed on PBMCs. The receptors originated from a human donor in good health. Each CDR3 is given with its conserved first and last residue. A D gene is named only where the DNA matches it firmly. Clone size is given for some rows only: seen once, a few or many times, or a class if the clone is expanded.

v_gene	abundance	j_gene	d_gene	CDR3nt	CDR3aa
TRBV11-2	NA	TRBJ2-1	NA	TGTGCCAGCAGCTTAGATCGGAATGAGCAGTTCTTC	CASSLDRNEQFF
TRBV28	once	TRBJ2-7	TRBD1	TGTGCCAGCAGTAAAACGGGACAGAACTACGAGCAGTACTTC	CASSKTGQNYEQYF
TRBV6-5	NA	TRBJ2-2	NA	TGTGCCAGCAGTCGTGGGACTGGCGGGGAGCTGTTTTTT	CASSRGTGGELFF
TRBV7-2	NA	TRBJ1-5	NA	TGTGCCAGCAGCTTTCTGGGGGCGGATCAGCCCCAGCATTTT	CASSFLGADQPQHF
TRBV9	once	TRBJ1-3	NA	TGTGCCAGCAGCCCGGCTTATACTATCTCTGGAAACACCATATATTTT	CASSPAYTISGNTIYF
TRBV2	NA	TRBJ2-7	NA	TGTGCCAGCAGTGAATCAGCGACCTACGAGCAGTACTTC	CASSESATYEQYF
TRBV6-4	few	TRBJ2-1	TRBD2	TGTGCCAGCAGTGACTCGACTAGCGGGAGTAATGAGCAGTTCTTC	CASSDSTSGSNEQFF
TRBV2	NA	TRBJ1-4	NA	TGTGCCAGCAGTGAAGCGCTGGGGGGGAAACTGTTTTTT	CASSEALGGKLFF
TRBV6-1	NA	TRBJ2-3	TRBD2	TGTGCCAGCGGTGAAATAGCGGGAGGGCCAGTAGATACGCAGTATTTT	CASGEIAGGPVDTQYF
TRBV30	NA	TRBJ1-2	NA	TGTGCCTGGAGTGCTGGGGCTGGCTACACCTTC	CAWSAGAGYTF
TRBV29-1	NA	TRBJ1-1	NA	TGCAGCGTAAGGGGGGGAAAGGACACTGAAGCTTTCTTT	CSVRGGKDTEAFF
TRBV5-4	NA	TRBJ2-5	TRBD2	TGTGCCAGCAGCCCACGGACTAGCGCCCCCCAAGAGACCCAGTACTTC	CASSPRTSAPQETQYF
TRBV27	NA	TRBJ2-3	TRBD1	TGTGCCAGCAGTATTACAGGGGGCCTAGATACGCAGTATTTT	CASSITGGLDTQYF
TRBV19	NA	TRBJ2-1	TRBD2	TGTGCAACTAGCGGGACCCACAATGAGCAGTTCTTC	CATSGTHNEQFF
TRBV5-5	NA	TRBJ1-1	NA	TGTGCCAGCAGCTTGAGACAGGTGAACACTGAAGCTTTCTTT	CASSLRQVNTEAFF
TRBV4-2	NA	TRBJ2-3	TRBD2	TGTGCCAGCAGCCCAACACCCGGGACTAGCGGGAACACAGATACGCAGTATTTT	CASSPTPGTSGNTDTQYF
TRBV2	NA	TRBJ1-2	NA	TGTGCCAGCAATAAGGAACGGGACTATGGCTACACCTTC	CASNKERDYGYTF
TRBV6-1	NA	TRBJ1-4	NA	TGTGCCAGCAGTGAATTAACAGGAGGGGCTAATGAAAAACTGTTTTTT	CASSELTGGANEKLFF
TRBV5-4	NA	TRBJ2-5	TRBD2	TGTGCCAGCAGCTTGCGACTAGCGGGGCAAGAGACCCAGTACTTC	CASSLRLAGQETQYF
TRBV4-1	few	TRBJ1-5	NA	TGCGCCAGCAGTTACTACAGGGACAATCAGCCCCAGCATTTT	CASSYYRDNQPQHF
TRBV5-1	NA	TRBJ2-7	NA	TGCGCCAGCAGCTTGAGAGTGGGCAGAAGTTACGAGCAGTACTTC	CASSLRVGRSYEQYF
TRBV7-9	NA	TRBJ1-5	NA	TGTTCCAGCAGCAAAGCGACAGGCATTGGCAATCAGCCCCAGCATTTT	CSSSKATGIGNQPQHF
TRBV9	NA	TRBJ1-2	NA	TGTGCCAGCAGCGTAGGGGCAGGGGTGTCACTCGCGGATGGCTACACCTTC	CASSVGAGVSLADGYTF
TRBV2	NA	TRBJ2-7	TRBD1	TGTGCCAGCCAAGCCCGTCCCGGGACAGGGGGCTACGAGCAGTACTTC	CASQARPGTGGYEQYF
TRBV4-2	NA	TRBJ2-7	NA	TGTGCCAGCAGCCAAGACGGGGACGAGCAGTACTTC	CASSQDGDEQYF
TRBV7-7	once	TRBJ2-3	NA	TGTGCTGTGGGGCGAGATACGCAGTATTTT	CAVGRDTQYF
TRBV18	NA	TRBJ2-6	NA	TGTGCCAGCTCACCAAAAGAGAGGGCTGGGGCCAACGTCCTGACTTTC	CASSPKERAGANVLTF
TRBV6-1	NA	TRBJ1-2	NA	TGTGCCAGCAGTGCGGGGACATCGCCTACTAACTATGGCTACACCTTC	CASSAGTSPTNYGYTF
TRBV5-5	NA	TRBJ2-2	TRBD2	TGTGCCAGCAGTACTAGCGGGATTTACACCGGGGAGCTGTTTTTT	CASSTSGIYTGELFF
TRBV7-9	NA	TRBJ2-7	TRBD1	TGTGCCAGCAGCCCGAGAGGGACAGGGGCCTACGAGCAGTACTTC	CASSPRGTGAYEQYF
TRBV5-8	NA	TRBJ1-5	TRBD1	TGTGCCAGCAGCGAGAGGGGGCGAGGACAGCCCCAGCATTTT	CASSERGRGQPQHF
TRBV10-3	NA	TRBJ1-1	NA	TGTGCCATCAGTGAGACAGAGAACACTGAAGCTTTCTTT	CAISETENTEAFF
TRBV7-9	NA	TRBJ1-2	NA	TGTGCCAGCAGCCCGAGTAGGGAGTCCTATGGCTACACCTTC	CASSPSRESYGYTF
TRBV28	few	TRBJ2-7	TRBD1	TGTGCCAGCAGCCCGGGACAGGCAAGAGGCGAGCAGTACTTC	CASSPGQARGEQYF
TRBV7-8	NA	TRBJ2-3	NA	TGTGCCAGCAGCTCCCGTCCGGGAGATACGCAGTATTTT	CASSSRPGDTQYF
TRBV5-1	NA	TRBJ2-1	NA	TGCGCCAGCAGCTTGGTTGTGGGGGCGATCGATGAGCAGTTCTTC	CASSLVVGAIDEQFF
TRBV4-2	NA	TRBJ2-5	NA	TGTGCCAGCAGCCAAGATCATAGCGGTGAGGAGACCCAGTACTTC	CASSQDHSGEETQYF
TRBV5-8	NA	TRBJ2-3	NA	TGTGCCAGCAGCCTCACATACACAGATACGCAGTATTTT	CASSLTYTDTQYF
TRBV2	NA	TRBJ2-2	NA	TGTGCCAGCAGTGAAACCTGGACAATCACCGGGGAGCTGTTTTTT	CASSETWTITGELFF
TRBV14	NA	TRBJ1-2	NA	TGTGCCAGCAGCCAAGAAGATTCTGACCCACTACGATACTATGGCTACACCTTC	CASSQEDSDPLRYYGYTF
TRBV6-1	few	TRBJ1-1	TRBD1	TGTGCCACCGACACCGGGACAGGGAATCGAGCTTTCTTT	CATDTGTGNRAFF
TRBV15	NA	TRBJ1-4	NA	TGTGCCACCAGCAGTGGAAACGGCCACGAGGAAGAAAAACTGTTTTTT	CATSSGNGHEEEKLFF
TRBV15	NA	TRBJ1-1	NA	TGTGCCACCAGCAGAGATTTCACGAGAAACACTGAAGCTTTCTTT	CATSRDFTRNTEAFF
TRBV7-9	NA	TRBJ1-2	NA	TGTGCCAGCAGCTCGCGGACAGAGTTTGGGAAGGGCTACACCTTC	CASSSRTEFGKGYTF
TRBV30	NA	TRBJ2-1	TRBD2	TGTGCCTGGAGACTTCTAGCGGGAGGTTCCTACAATGAGCAGTTCTTC	CAWRLLAGGSYNEQFF
TRBV6-1	NA	TRBJ2-7	NA	TGTGCCAGCAGTGAAGAGGGGAACGAGCAGTACTTC	CASSEEGNEQYF
TRBV28	NA	TRBJ1-1	NA	TGTGCCAGCAGTTTTTTCGGGAACACTGAAGCTTTCTTT	CASSFFGNTEAFF
TRBV15	NA	TRBJ2-6	NA	TGTGCCACCAGCAGAGATTTGAGCTCTGGGGCCAACGTCCTGACTTTC	CATSRDLSSGANVLTF
TRBV7-2	NA	TRBJ1-4	NA	TGTGCCAGCAGCTTATCCTCAGGAACTAATGAAAAACTGTTTTTT	CASSLSSGTNEKLFF
TRBV10-3	NA	TRBJ2-3	TRBD1	TGTGCCATCAGCCGACAGGGGGCCGTAGATACGCAGTATTTT	CAISRQGAVDTQYF
TRBV19	NA	TRBJ1-1	TRBD1	TGTGTCAGTACCGCTGACAGGGATATCGCTGAAGCTTTCTTT	CVSTADRDIAEAFF